Here is one TCR beta chain with its context. Antigen specificity is unknown. These data belong to a study of T cells in localized non-small cell lung cancer. Findings and caveats of the study: There were a median around 53 of the top 100 tumor clones appearing in adjacent lung.

Here immunoSEQ multiplex PCR was the method, and the copy in TCRdb shows in-frame clones only, minus some. The sample lists about 21,000 clones, around 90% seen once, with about 7% in the top ten. Germline V gene lookup returns CDR1 MNHEY and CDR2 SVGAGI. V shed 6 bases and J shed 0 bases, with 2 bases lying between them. The CDR3 has 11 amino acids. The sample consisted of peripheral blood, taken before any cancer treatment. The chain uses TRBV6-5 and TRBJ1-1; D remains unclear. This clonotype was obtained from a male donor aged 60 or over with stage I squamous cell lung carcinoma. The chain's CDR3 is CASRLNTEAFF. The CDR3 DNA sequence: TGTGCCAGCAGGCTGAACACTGAAGCTTTCTTT.